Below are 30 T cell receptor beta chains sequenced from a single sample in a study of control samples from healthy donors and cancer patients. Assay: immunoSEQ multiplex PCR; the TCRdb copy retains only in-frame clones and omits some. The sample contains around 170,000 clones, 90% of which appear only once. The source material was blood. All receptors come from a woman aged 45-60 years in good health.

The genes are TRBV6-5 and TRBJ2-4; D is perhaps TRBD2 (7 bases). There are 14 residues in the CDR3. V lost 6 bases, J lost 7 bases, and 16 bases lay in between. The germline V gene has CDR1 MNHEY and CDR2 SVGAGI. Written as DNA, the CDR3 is TGTGCCAGCAGATCTTCGGGGGGCGGGAACATTCAGTACTTC. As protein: CASRSSGGGNIQYF.

This chain's CDR3 is CASSQDRSLLGGRFTEAFF. As DNA, the CDR3 is TGCGCCAGCAGCCAAGATAGGTCGTTATTAGGGGGTAGATTCACTGAAGCTTTCTTT. V is TRBV4-3 and J is TRBJ1-1, with TRBD1 as a possible D gene (6 bases). CDR3 size: 19 residues. Germline CDR1 reads LGHNA; CDR2 reads YSLEER. Trimming shortened V by 0 bases and J by 4 bases, and 24 bases separated the two germline ends.

This CDR3 is CASSPDGDTPLSGANVLTF. The CDR3, as DNA: TGTGCCAGCAGTCCGGACGGGGACACTCCTCTCTCTGGGGCCAACGTCCTGACTTTC. This sequence joins TRBV28 and TRBJ2-6, with D tentatively TRBD1 (6 bases). Germline V lookup: CDR1 MDHEN, CDR2 SYDVKM. The CDR3 totals 19 residues. Trimming pared 5 bases from V and 0 bases from J, leaving 20 bases between.

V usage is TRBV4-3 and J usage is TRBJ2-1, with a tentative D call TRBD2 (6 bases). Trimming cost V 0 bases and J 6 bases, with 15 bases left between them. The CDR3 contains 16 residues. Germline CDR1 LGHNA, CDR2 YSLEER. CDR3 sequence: CASSQESGAGGNEQFF. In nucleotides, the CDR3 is TGCGCCAGCAGCCAAGAATCCGGGGCCGGGGGCAATGAGCAGTTCTTC.

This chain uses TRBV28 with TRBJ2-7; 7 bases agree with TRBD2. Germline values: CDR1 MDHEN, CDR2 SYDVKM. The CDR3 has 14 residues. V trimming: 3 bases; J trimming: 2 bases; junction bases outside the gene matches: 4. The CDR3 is CASSLSGATYEQYF. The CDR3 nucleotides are TGTGCCAGCAGTTTGAGCGGGGCCACCTACGAGCAGTACTTC.

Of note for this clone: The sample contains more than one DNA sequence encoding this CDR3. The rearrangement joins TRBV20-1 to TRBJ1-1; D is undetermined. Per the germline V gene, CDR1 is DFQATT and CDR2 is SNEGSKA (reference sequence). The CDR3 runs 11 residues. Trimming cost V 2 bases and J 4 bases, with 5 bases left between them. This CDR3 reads CSARPGTEAFF. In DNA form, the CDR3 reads TGCAGTGCTAGACCCGGCACTGAAGCTTTCTTT.

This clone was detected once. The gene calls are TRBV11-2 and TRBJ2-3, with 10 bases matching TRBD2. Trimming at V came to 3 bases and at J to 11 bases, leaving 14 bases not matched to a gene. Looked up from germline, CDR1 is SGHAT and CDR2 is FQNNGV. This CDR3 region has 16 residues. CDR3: CASSFFRGVAGGEQYF. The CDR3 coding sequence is TGTGCCAGCAGCTTTTTTAGAGGGGTAGCGGGAGGTGAGCAGTATTTT.

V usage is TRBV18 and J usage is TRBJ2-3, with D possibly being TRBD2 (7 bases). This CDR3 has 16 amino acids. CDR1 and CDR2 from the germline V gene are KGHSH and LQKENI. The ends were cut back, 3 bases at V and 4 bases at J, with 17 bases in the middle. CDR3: CASSPGVKGGPDTQYF. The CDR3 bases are TGTGCCAGCTCACCCGGGGTCAAGGGGGGGCCAGATACGCAGTATTTT.

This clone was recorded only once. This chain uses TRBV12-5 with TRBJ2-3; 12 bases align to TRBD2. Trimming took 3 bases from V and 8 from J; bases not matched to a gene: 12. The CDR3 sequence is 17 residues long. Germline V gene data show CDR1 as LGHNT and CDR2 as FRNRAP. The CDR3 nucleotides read TGTGCTAGTGGTTTCGCCGTCCTAGCGGGGGGGCTGGCTACGCAGTATTTT. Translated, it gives CASGFAVLAGGLATQYF.

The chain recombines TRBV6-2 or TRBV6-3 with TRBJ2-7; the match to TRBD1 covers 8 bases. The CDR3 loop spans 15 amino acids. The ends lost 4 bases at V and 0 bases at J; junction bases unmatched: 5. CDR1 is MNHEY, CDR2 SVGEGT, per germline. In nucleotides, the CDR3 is TGTGCCAGCAGTTCCCTTGGACAGGGCTCCTACGAGCAGTACTTC. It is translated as CASSSLGQGSYEQYF.

The chain's CDR3 is CASSLSDQPQHF. In DNA, the CDR3 is TGTGCCAGCAGTCTGAGCGATCAGCCCCAGCATTTT. The chain joins TRBV28 to TRBJ1-5; no clear D. There are 12 residues in the CDR3. Germline V lookup: CDR1 MDHEN, CDR2 SYDVKM. V was pared by 5 bases and J by 5 bases, with 7 bases between.

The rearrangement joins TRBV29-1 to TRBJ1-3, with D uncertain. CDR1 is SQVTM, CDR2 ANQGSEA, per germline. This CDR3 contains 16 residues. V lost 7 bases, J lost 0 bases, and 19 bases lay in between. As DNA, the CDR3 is TGCAGCGCCAAGACCGCAGACCCGTACTCTGGAAACACCATATATTTT. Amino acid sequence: CSAKTADPYSGNTIYF.

CDR3 sequence (DNA): TGTGCAGCCGACCCAACCTATGGCTACACCTTC. Residues: CAADPTYGYTF. The rearrangement links TRBV28 to TRBJ1-2; D unclear. Germline loops: CDR1 MDHEN, CDR2 SYDVKM. CDR3 size: 11 residues.

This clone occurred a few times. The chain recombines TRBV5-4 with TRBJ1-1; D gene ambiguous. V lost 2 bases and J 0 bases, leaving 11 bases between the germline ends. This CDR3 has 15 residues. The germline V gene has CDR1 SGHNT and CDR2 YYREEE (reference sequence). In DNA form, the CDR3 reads TGTGCCAGCAGCTTTGCCCCGTTCATGAACACTGAAGCTTTCTTT. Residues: CASSFAPFMNTEAFF.

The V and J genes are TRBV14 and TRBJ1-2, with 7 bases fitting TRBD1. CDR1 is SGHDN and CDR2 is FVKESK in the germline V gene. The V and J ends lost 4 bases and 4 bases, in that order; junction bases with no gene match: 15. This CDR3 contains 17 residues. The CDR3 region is CASSLARETGVLYGYTF. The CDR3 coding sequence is TGTGCCAGCAGCCTAGCGCGGGAAACAGGGGTCCTCTATGGCTACACCTTC.

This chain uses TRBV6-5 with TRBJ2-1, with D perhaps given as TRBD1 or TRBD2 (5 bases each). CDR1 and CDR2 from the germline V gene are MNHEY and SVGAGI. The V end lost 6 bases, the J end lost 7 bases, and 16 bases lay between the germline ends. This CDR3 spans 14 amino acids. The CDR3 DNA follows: TGTGCCAGCAGGGGGACGGGCCTTCTAAATGAGCAGTTCTTC. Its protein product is CASRGTGLLNEQFF.

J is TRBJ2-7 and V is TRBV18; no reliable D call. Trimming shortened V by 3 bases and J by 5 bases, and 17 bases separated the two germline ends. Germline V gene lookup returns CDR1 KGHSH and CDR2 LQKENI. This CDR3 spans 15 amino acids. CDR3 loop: CASSPGSASRNEQYF. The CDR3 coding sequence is TGTGCCAGCTCACCGGGGTCGGCCTCCAGGAACGAGCAGTACTTC.

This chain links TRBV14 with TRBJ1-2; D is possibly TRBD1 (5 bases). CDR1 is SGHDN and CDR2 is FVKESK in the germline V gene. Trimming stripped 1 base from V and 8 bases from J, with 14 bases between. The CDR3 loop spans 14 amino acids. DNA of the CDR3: TGTGCCAGCAGCCAAGCACCGCTGGGGGGAGGCTACACCTTC. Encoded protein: CASSQAPLGGGYTF.

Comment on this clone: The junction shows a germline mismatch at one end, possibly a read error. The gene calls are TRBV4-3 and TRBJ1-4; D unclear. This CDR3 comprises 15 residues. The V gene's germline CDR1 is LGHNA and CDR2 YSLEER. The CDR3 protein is CASSPNGDSKEKLFF. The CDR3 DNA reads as TGCGCCAGCAGCCCGAACGGAGACTCTAAGGAAAAACTGTTTTTT.

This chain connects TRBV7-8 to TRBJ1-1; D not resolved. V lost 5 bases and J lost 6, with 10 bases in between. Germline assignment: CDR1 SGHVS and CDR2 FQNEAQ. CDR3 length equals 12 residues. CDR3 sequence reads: CASSHGFAEAFF. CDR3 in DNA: TGTGCCAGCAGCCACGGATTTGCTGAAGCTTTCTTT.

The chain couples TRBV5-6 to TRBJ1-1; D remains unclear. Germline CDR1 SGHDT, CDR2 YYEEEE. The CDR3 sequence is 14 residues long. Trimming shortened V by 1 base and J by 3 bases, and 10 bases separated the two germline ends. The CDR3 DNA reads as TGTGCCAGCAGCTTGCGCTGGACGGACACTGAAGCTTTCTTT. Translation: CASSLRWTDTEAFF.

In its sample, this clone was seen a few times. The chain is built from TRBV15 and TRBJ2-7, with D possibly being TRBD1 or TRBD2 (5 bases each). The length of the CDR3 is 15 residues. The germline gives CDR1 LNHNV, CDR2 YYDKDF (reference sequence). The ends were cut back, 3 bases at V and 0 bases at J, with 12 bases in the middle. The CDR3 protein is CATSRGVGVSYEQYF. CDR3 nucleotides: TGTGCCACCAGCAGGGGGGTGGGGGTCTCCTACGAGCAGTACTTC.

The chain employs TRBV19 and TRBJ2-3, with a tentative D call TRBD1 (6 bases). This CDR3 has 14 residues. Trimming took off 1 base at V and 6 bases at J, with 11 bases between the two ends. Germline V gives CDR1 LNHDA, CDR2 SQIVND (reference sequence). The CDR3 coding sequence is TGTGCCAGTAGTATAGGAGTGGGGGCGGATACGCAGTATTTT. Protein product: CASSIGVGADTQYF. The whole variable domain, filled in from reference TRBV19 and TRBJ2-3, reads DGGITQSPKYLFRKEGQNVTLSCEQNLNHDAMYWYRQDPGQGLRLIYYSQIVNDFQKGDIAEGYSVSREKKESFPLTVTSAQKNPTAFYLCASSIGVGADTQYFGPGTRLTVL.

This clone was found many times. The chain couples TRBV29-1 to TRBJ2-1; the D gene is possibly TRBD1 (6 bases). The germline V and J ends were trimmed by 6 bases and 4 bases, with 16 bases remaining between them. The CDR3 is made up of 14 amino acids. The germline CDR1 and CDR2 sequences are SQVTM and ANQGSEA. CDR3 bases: TGCAGCGTGGCCCCTCTGGGGGCTTACAATGAGCAGTTCTTC. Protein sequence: CSVAPLGAYNEQFF.

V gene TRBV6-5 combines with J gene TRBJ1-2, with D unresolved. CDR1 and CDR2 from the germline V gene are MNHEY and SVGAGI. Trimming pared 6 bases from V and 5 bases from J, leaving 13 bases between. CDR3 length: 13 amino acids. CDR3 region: CASSPARTYGYTF. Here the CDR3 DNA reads TGTGCCAGCAGCCCGGCCCGAACGTATGGCTACACCTTC.

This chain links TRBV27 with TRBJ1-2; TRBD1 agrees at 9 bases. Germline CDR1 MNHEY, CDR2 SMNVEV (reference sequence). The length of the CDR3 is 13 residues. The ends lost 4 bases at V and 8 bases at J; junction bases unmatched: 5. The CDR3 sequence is CASSSDRGGGYTF. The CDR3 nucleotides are TGTGCCAGCAGTTCTGACAGGGGGGGAGGCTACACCTTC.

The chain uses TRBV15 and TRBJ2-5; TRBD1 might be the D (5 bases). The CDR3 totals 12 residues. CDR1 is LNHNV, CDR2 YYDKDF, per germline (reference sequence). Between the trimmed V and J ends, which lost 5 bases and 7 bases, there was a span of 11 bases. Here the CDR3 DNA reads TGTGCCACCAGCCAGCCGCAGGGGACCCAGTACTTC. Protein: CATSQPQGTQYF.

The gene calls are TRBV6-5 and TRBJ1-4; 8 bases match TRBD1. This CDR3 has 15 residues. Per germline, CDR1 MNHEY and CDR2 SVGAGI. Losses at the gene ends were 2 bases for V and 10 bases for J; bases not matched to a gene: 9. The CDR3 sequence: CASSYTNPDRGKLFF. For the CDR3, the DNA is TGTGCCAGCAGTTACACTAACCCCGACAGGGGAAAACTGTTTTTT.

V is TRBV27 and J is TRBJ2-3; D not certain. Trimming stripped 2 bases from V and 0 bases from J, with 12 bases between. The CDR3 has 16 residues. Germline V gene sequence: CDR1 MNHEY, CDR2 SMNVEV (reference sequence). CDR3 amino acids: CASSLGGGLSTDTQYF. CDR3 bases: TGTGCCAGCAGTTTAGGCGGCGGCCTTAGCACAGATACGCAGTATTTT.

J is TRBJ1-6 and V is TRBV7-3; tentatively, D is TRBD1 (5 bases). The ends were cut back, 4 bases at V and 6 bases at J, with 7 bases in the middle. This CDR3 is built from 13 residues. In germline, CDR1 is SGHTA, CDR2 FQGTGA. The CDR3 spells CASSSGLNSPLHF. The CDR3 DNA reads TGTGCCAGCAGCTCGGGGCTTAATTCACCCCTCCACTTT.